This is a list of T cell receptor beta chains from one sample in a study of graft-versus-host responses after intestinal transplantation. Only in-frame clones appear in the TCRdb table, and some are missing; sequencing was by immunoSEQ multiplex PCR. The repertoire holds approximately 100,000 clones, with 86% as singletons. The sequenced sample was PBMCs, obtained 255 days after intestinal transplant. The source of these receptors is a human patient who received an intestinal transplant, so some T cells may come from the graft donor. Each CDR3 is given without its conserved first and last residue. Each record gives: V gene, CDR3 protein.

V: TRBV13
CDR3: ASSREGNTGELF

V: TRBV6-5
CDR3: ASSEVVNTGELF

V: TRBV5-6
CDR3: ASSLGSISNQPQH

V: TRBV4-1
CDR3: ASSELAGVGNEQF

V: TRBV25-1
CDR3: ASSESRGPNSPLH

V: TRBV18
CDR3: ASSPQMNTEAF

V: TRBV11-2
CDR3: ASSYRTENSPLH

V: TRBV19
CDR3: ASSLGNTGELF

V: TRBV11-2
CDR3: ASSFTGQLEVRELF

V: TRBV6-5
CDR3: ASSLNRDGNTIY

V: TRBV27
CDR3: ASSLIGGSANTGELF

V: TRBV27
CDR3: ASSLGELSTDTQY

V: TRBV6-5
CDR3: ASSLGPLNTEAF

V: TRBV5-1
CDR3: ASSAPGLAGATDEFSSTDTQY

V: TRBV5-1
CDR3: ASSLDDRALTRYTEAF

V: TRBV15
CDR3: ATSWQGRASKNIQY

V: TRBV27
CDR3: ASSLAWGTQY

V: TRBV5-1
CDR3: ASRRSPGTGPQFQQF